The 31 T cell receptor beta chains in this list originate from one sample, sequenced in a study of blood T cell repertoires in COVID-19 (dated by TCRdb to 2018 to 2020). The protocol used for the library was the immunoSEQ multiplex PCR assay. TCRdb mirrors the immuneACCESS table, restricted to in-frame sequences. Some clones are absent from its copies; in checked studies, under half trace to an unresolved V gene, and the reason for the others is unknown. Recorded for this sample are around 700,000 clones; 90% of them occurred a single time. The ten largest clones capture roughly 0.26% of the sample. Sample: peripheral blood. All receptors come from a woman younger than 35 with acute or convalescent COVID-19.

This clone was detected only once. The genes are TRBV30 and TRBJ1-2, with D possibly matching TRBD1 (5 bases). Germline V gene data show CDR1 as GTSNPN and CDR2 as SVGIG (reference sequence). V gave up 0 bases and J gave up 7 bases, with 12 bases separating them. The CDR3 runs 13 residues. CDR3 coding DNA: TGTGCCTGGAGTGTACCTAGGGGAAGTGGCTACACCTTC. Translated: CAWSVPRGSGYTF.

This chain links TRBV5-5 with TRBJ2-1; TRBD2 aligns across 13 bases. This CDR3 contains 15 residues. The junction had 3 bases not matched to a gene; V was cut back by 0 bases and J by 9 bases. CDR1 SGHKS and CDR2 YYEKEE come from the germline V gene (reference sequence). The CDR3 loop is CASSLAGTSGIEQFF. DNA for the CDR3: TGTGCCAGCAGCTTGGCTGGGACTAGCGGGATTGAGCAGTTCTTC.

This chain links TRBV6-5 with TRBJ1-3; D not certain. V was clipped by 6 bases and J by 0 bases, with 9 bases between them. CDR1 is MNHEY and CDR2 is SVGAGI in the germline V gene. This CDR3 comprises 14 residues. CDR3 residues: CASRVDFSGNTIYF. CDR3 nucleotide sequence: TGTGCCAGCAGGGTGGACTTCTCTGGAAACACCATATATTTT.

This clone has just one count. The V call is TRBV5-1, the J call TRBJ2-7; D gene ambiguous. The CDR3 spans 13 residues. Germline V lookup: CDR1 SGHRS, CDR2 YFSETQ. Trimming shortened V by 2 bases and J by 3 bases, and 9 bases separated the two germline ends. CDR3 amino acids: CASSFNSNYEQYF. DNA of the CDR3: TGCGCCAGCAGCTTTAACAGTAACTACGAGCAGTACTTC. Variable domain in full (rest from reference TRBV5-1 and TRBJ2-7): KAGVTQTPRYLIKTRGQQVTLSCSPISGHRSVSWYQQTPGQGLQFLFEYFSETQRNKGNFPGRFSGRQFSNSRSEMNVSTLELGDSALYLCASSFNSNYEQYFGPGTRLTVT.

V is TRBV18 and J is TRBJ1-1; 9 nucleotides agree with TRBD1. This CDR3 contains 16 residues. The germline gives CDR1 KGHSH, CDR2 LQKENI. Losses at the gene ends were 5 bases for V and 0 bases for J; bases not matched to a gene: 7. CDR3 coding DNA: TGTGCCAGCTCATTCGGACAGGGGACGTTGAACACTGAAGCTTTCTTT. As protein: CASSFGQGTLNTEAFF.

The chain employs TRBV10-3 and TRBJ2-3; no definite D call. Trimming shortened V by 7 bases and J by 6 bases, and 14 bases separated the two germline ends. Germline V lookup: CDR1 ENHRY, CDR2 SYGVKD. The CDR3 runs to 13 residues. CDR3 nucleotide sequence: TGTGCCATCAATTTGACTCCTGGTGATACGCAGTATTTT. Translated, it gives CAINLTPGDTQYF.

V usage is TRBV4-3 and J usage is TRBJ2-3; TRBD2 matches 10 bases. The CDR3 is made up of 16 amino acids. The V gene's germline CDR1 is LGHNA and CDR2 YSLEER. The V segment lost 0 bases and the J segment 5 bases; nucleotides outside the gene matches: 5. The CDR3 is CASSQEGLAGEDTQYF. CDR3 coding DNA: TGCGCCAGCAGCCAAGAGGGGCTAGCGGGGGAAGATACGCAGTATTTT.

CDR3 in amino acids: CATTGQRSYEQYF. The CDR3 nucleotides read TGTGCCACTACAGGACAGCGGTCCTACGAGCAGTACTTC. The chain links TRBV15 to TRBJ2-7; maybe TRBD1 (6 bases). Trimming took off 9 bases at V and 1 base at J, with 13 bases between the two ends. This CDR3 spans 13 amino acids. Germline V gene sequence: CDR1 LNHNV, CDR2 YYDKDF (reference sequence).

In this sample, this clone turned up once. The chain couples TRBV12-5 to TRBJ1-3; 7 bases fit TRBD1. The J segment lost 4 bases and the V segment lost 1 base, leaving 10 bases of the junction unmatched. In germline, CDR1 is LGHNT, CDR2 FRNRAP. CDR3 length equals 17 residues. CDR3 nucleotide sequence: TGTGCTAGTGGTTTGGCCCCCGGGACAGTTAGCGGAAACACCATATATTTT. It yields the protein CASGLAPGTVSGNTIYF.

This rearrangement joins TRBV11-2 to TRBJ1-1; D is uncertain. V shed 4 bases and J shed 7 bases, with 7 bases lying between them. This CDR3 region has 11 residues. The V gene's germline CDR1 is SGHAT and CDR2 FQNNGV. CDR3 DNA sequence: TGTGCCAGCAGCTACATAAGTGAAGCTTTCTTT. Amino acid sequence: CASSYISEAFF.

This sequence joins TRBV5-4 and TRBJ2-5, with 9 bases matching TRBD1. Trimming removed 6 bases from V and 5 bases from J; junction bases left unmatched: 5. CDR3 size: 13 residues. Per germline, CDR1 SGHNT and CDR2 YYREEE (reference sequence). The CDR3 sequence: CASTRGTGETQYF. The DNA for the CDR3 is TGTGCCAGCACCAGAGGGACAGGGGAGACCCAGTACTTC.

The chain has TRBV30 and TRBJ2-3, with TRBD2 matching 7 bases. Germline loops: CDR1 GTSNPN, CDR2 SVGIG (reference sequence). The V gene end was trimmed by 6 bases and the J gene end by 2 bases; junction bases not matched to a gene: 8. The CDR3 has 14 amino acids. The chain's CDR3 is CACFLGGFTDTQYF. CDR3 coding DNA: TGTGCCTGTTTCCTGGGAGGGTTCACAGATACGCAGTATTTT. Looking up the rest from reference TRBV30 and TRBJ2-3 gives the full variable domain: SQTIHQWPATLVQPVGSPLSLECTVEGTSNPNLYWYRQAAGRGLQLLFYSVGIGQISSEVPQNLSASRPQDRQFILSSKKLLLSDSGFYLCACFLGGFTDTQYFGPGTRLTVL.

The rearrangement links TRBV6-5 to TRBJ2-3, with a weak D call TRBD1 (6 bases). V gave up 6 bases and J gave up 5 bases, with 15 bases separating them. The CDR3 extends over 14 amino acids. Germline V CDR1 and CDR2: MNHEY, SVGAGI. The CDR3 spells CASSSRRGRDTQYF. CDR3 bases: TGTGCCAGCAGCTCCAGAAGGGGGAGAGATACGCAGTATTTT.

This rearrangement joins TRBV12-3 or TRBV12-4 to TRBJ1-2; TRBD1 is a possible D gene (6 bases). V gave up 5 bases and J gave up 8 bases, with 15 bases separating them. This CDR3 has 13 residues. The CDR3: CASSQGTVRGYTF. The CDR3 nucleotides read TGTGCCAGCAGTCAGGGGACGGTCCGAGGCTACACCTTC.

The rearrangement links TRBV3-1 (or the pseudogene TRBV3-2) to TRBJ2-5, with 8 bases that match TRBD1. This CDR3 has 16 residues. With 4 bases clipped from V and 2 bases from J, the junction kept 9 bases outside the gene matches. Germline-derived CDR1 and CDR2 are LGHDT and YNNKEL (reference sequence). The CDR3 sequence is CASSPRQGRGQETQYF. CDR3 sequence (DNA): TGTGCCAGCAGCCCCAGACAGGGGAGAGGTCAAGAGACCCAGTACTTC.

In DNA form, the CDR3 reads TGTGCCAGCAGCTTGGTATGGGACAGTTATAATTCACCCCTCCACTTT. Translating gives CASSLVWDSYNSPLHF. The chain recombines TRBV5-6 with TRBJ1-6; 7 positions match TRBD1. J lost 4 bases, V lost 0 bases, and 4 bases had no gene match. The CDR3 loop spans 16 amino acids. From germline, CDR1 is SGHDT and CDR2 YYEEEE.

The chain links TRBV4-1 to TRBJ1-5; perhaps TRBD1 as D (5 bases). Trimming took off 0 bases at V and 6 bases at J, with 27 bases between the two ends. CDR3 length equals 20 residues. Germline CDR1 MGHRA, CDR2 YSYEKL. CDR3 coding DNA: TGCGCCAGCAGCCAAGATGGGCGCGGGGCAGCCAGTCAACGGATTCAGCCCCAGCATTTT. This sequence encodes CASSQDGRGAASQRIQPQHF.

The chain uses TRBV14 and TRBJ2-4, with D unresolved. This CDR3 is 13 amino acids long. CDR1 and CDR2 from the germline V gene are SGHDN and FVKESK. With 2 bases removed from V and 8 bases from J, the gap between germline ends came to 10 bases. CDR3 nucleotides: TGTGCCAGCAGCCAATTATTTCGTCACATTCAGTACTTC. Translated: CASSQLFRHIQYF.

V is TRBV18 and J is TRBJ1-1, with a tentative D call TRBD1 (5 bases). CDR1 and CDR2 from the germline V gene are KGHSH and LQKENI. V lost 3 bases and J lost 1, with 15 bases in between. The CDR3 has 16 residues. DNA of the CDR3: TGTGCCAGCTCACCCCCAGGGTTAGCAGGGAACACTGAAGCTTTCTTT. This translates into CASSPPGLAGNTEAFF.

This clone was counted ten times or more. The rearrangement links TRBV5-4 to TRBJ1-3; a possible D gene is TRBD1 (6 bases). The V and J ends lost 3 bases and 2 bases respectively, with 18 bases between them. Germline V gene sequence: CDR1 SGHNT, CDR2 YYREEE (reference sequence). This CDR3 has 17 residues. CDR3 sequence: CASSSYPRTEAGNTIYF. DNA for the CDR3: TGTGCCAGCAGCTCGTACCCTCGGACAGAAGCTGGAAACACCATATATTTT.

This chain joins TRBV7-9 and TRBJ1-2; 9 bases are a match to TRBD1. CDR3 length equals 13 residues. With 4 bases clipped from V and 8 bases from J, the junction kept 5 bases outside the gene matches. The V gene's germline CDR1 is SEHNR and CDR2 FQNEAQ (reference sequence). CDR3 DNA: TGTGCCAGCAGCTGGACAGGGGAAGGGGGCTACACCTTC. Translated: CASSWTGEGGYTF.

The chain uses TRBV5-1 and TRBJ2-5; 14 nucleotides align to TRBD2. Germline values: CDR1 SGHRS, CDR2 YFSETQ. The ends lost 4 bases at V and 1 base at J; junction bases unmatched: 6. CDR3 length equals 17 residues. The CDR3 loop is CASSLGGTSGGQETQYF. The CDR3 region has the DNA TGCGCCAGCAGCCTTGGGGGGACTAGCGGGGGCCAAGAGACCCAGTACTTC.

The J gene is TRBJ2-7, the V gene TRBV30; 10 nucleotides agree with TRBD1. Per germline, CDR1 GTSNPN and CDR2 SVGIG (reference sequence). The length of the CDR3 is 14 residues. V was pared by 0 bases and J by 6 bases, with 5 bases of the junction left unmatched. The CDR3 loop reads CAWSVGQGVPEQYF. The CDR3 nucleotides are TGTGCCTGGAGTGTCGGACAGGGGGTCCCCGAGCAGTACTTC.

This clone has only one observation. The chain carries TRBV19 and TRBJ1-6, with TRBD1 matching over 8 bases. CDR3 length: 15 amino acids. CDR1 LNHDA and CDR2 SQIVND come from the germline V gene (reference sequence). Trimming cost V 5 bases and J 9 bases; bases outside gene matches: 9. For the CDR3, the DNA is TGTGCCAGTAGTTTACCGGGACAGGAAGCTTCACCCCTCCACTTT. Amino acid sequence: CASSLPGQEASPLHF.

Notes on this clone: Different DNA sequences within this sample yield the same CDR3. The chain links TRBV6-5 to TRBJ1-1; 8 bases line up with TRBD1. Germline CDR1 and CDR2: MNHEY and SVGAGI. CDR3 size: 15 residues. V was pared by 0 bases and J by 5 bases, with 5 bases of the junction left unmatched. CDR3: CASSYSPDRGTEAFF. Written as DNA, the CDR3 is TGTGCCAGCAGTTACTCCCCCGACAGGGGAACTGAAGCTTTCTTT.

The rearrangement uses TRBV11-3 and TRBJ1-3; possible D gene TRBD1, 5 bases. Germline loops: CDR1 SGHNT, CDR2 YENEEA. This CDR3 spans 16 amino acids. V lost 0 bases and J 8 bases, leaving 17 bases between the germline ends. The CDR3: CASSLDPHSGRDTIYF. As DNA, the CDR3 is TGTGCCAGCAGCTTAGATCCCCATTCAGGGAGGGACACCATATATTTT.

The CDR3 loop reads CASRAPGAGNTIYF. CDR3 nucleotides: TGCGCCAGCAGGGCGCCAGGGGCTGGAAACACCATATATTTT. The chain uses TRBV5-1 and TRBJ1-3; tentatively, D is TRBD1 (6 bases). Trimming cost V 5 bases and J 2 bases, with 11 bases left between them. Germline lookup yields CDR1 SGHRS and CDR2 YFSETQ. This CDR3 comprises 14 residues.

This chain links TRBV3-1 (or the pseudogene TRBV3-2) with TRBJ1-2, with D perhaps TRBD1 (5 bases). From germline, CDR1 is LGHDT and CDR2 YNNKEL (reference sequence). The CDR3 has 16 residues. V was pared by 4 bases and J by 8 bases, with 23 bases between. CDR3 DNA sequence: TGTGCCAGCAGCCTATGGACACTCCGGGCAGCGGGGGGCTACACCTTC. Translation gives CASSLWTLRAAGGYTF.

The genes are TRBV3-1 (or the pseudogene TRBV3-2) and TRBJ2-7; 9 positions match TRBD1. Germline CDR1 reads LGHDT; CDR2 reads YNNKEL (reference sequence). The J segment lost 3 bases and the V segment lost 3 bases, leaving 3 bases of the junction unmatched. The CDR3 sequence is 14 residues long. This CDR3 is CASSQGQGDYEQYF. CDR3 nucleotides: TGTGCCAGCAGCCAGGGACAGGGAGACTACGAGCAGTACTTC.

This clone occurred a few times. The chain has TRBV10-2 and TRBJ2-7; TRBD1 matches 9 bases. Trimming cost V 5 bases and J 6 bases; bases outside gene matches: 11. Per germline, CDR1 WSHSY and CDR2 SAAADI. The CDR3 sequence is 15 residues long. The CDR3 coding sequence is TGCGCCAGCAGTTTACGGGACAGGGACTTTTTCGAGCAGTACTTC. Its translation: CASSLRDRDFFEQYF.

The chain recombines TRBV6-2 or TRBV6-3 with TRBJ2-5; TRBD2 agrees at 8 bases. Germline CDR1 is MNHEY and CDR2 is SVGEGT. Unmatched junction bases numbered 12, after V lost 2 bases and J lost 4 bases. The CDR3 covers 17 residues. This CDR3 reads CASSYGERGRGRETQYF. The DNA of the CDR3 is TGTGCCAGCAGTTACGGGGAGCGGGGGAGGGGAAGAGAGACCCAGTACTTC.